This record covers a single TCR beta chain. This table comes from immunoSEQ multiplex PCR, and its TCRdb copy is limited to in-frame clones, with some not included. The sample includes roughly 120,000 clones, around 90% of them seen just once. This CDR3 is 15 amino acids long. In germline, CDR1 is WNHNN, CDR2 SYGVQD (reference sequence). The ends were cut back, 3 bases at V and 0 bases at J, with 6 bases in the middle. Patients were ruled out by autoimmune disease history or systemic immunosuppression. This sample is part of a study of OX40 agonist ivuxolimab in advanced cancers. The wider study: A male proportion of about 84% was recorded, with mean age roughly 60 years and range roughly 20 to 85.

The chain carries TRBV10-1 and TRBJ2-6; D remains unclear. Here the sequenced sample was CD4+ or CD8+ T cells sorted from blood, taken in a trial of the OX40 agonist ivuxolimab. The TCR was taken from an adult with an advanced solid tumor such as melanoma, head and neck, liver or kidney cancer. The CDR3 bases are TGCGCCAGCAGTGAAGGGTCCTCTGGGGCCAACGTCCTGACTTTC. It encodes CASSEGSSGANVLTF.